This T cell receptor (beta chain) appears in the sequencing data of a study of shared clonotypes between healthy human individuals. Study as a whole: Three CD4 naive, three CD4 memory, two CD8 naive and one CD8 memory plate were used per donor. Notes on the study in general: Four donors shared approximately 5% of their naive CD4 clonotypes. A reduction in generation probabilities was seen for non-shared clonotypes relative to those shared by all four donors.

As for this clone: Its antigen is as yet unknown.

Here immunoSEQ multiplex PCR was the method, and the copy in TCRdb shows in-frame clones only, minus some. The sample includes millions of clones, approximately 94% of them seen just once. Naive CD8 cells comprised CD45RO-negative, CCR7-positively selected cells, excluding terminally differentiated effector memory CD45RA+ cells. Sequencing was done on a sample of naive CD8+ T cells from PBMCs. The TCR comes from a man younger than 35 in good health. Some clones in this sample may be carry-over from other donors' samples.

CDR3 coding DNA: TGTGCCAGCAGAACGGGGTCGAGGGAGCTGTTTTTT. Its protein product is CASRTGSRELFF. The chain recombines TRBV11-2 with TRBJ2-2; weak D call: TRBD2 (5 bases). Trimming stripped 6 bases from V and 9 bases from J, with 11 bases between. Germline V gene data show CDR1 as SGHAT and CDR2 as FQNNGV. The CDR3 totals 12 residues. Combining the CDR3 with reference TRBV11-2 and TRBJ2-2 gives the whole variable domain EAGVAQSPRYKIIEKRQSVAFWCNPISGHATLYWYQQILGQGPKLLIQFQNNGVVDDSQLPKDRFSAERLKGVDSTLKIQPAKLEDSAVYLCASRTGSRELFFGEGSRLTVL.